The 26 T cell receptor beta chains below come from one sample, sequenced in a study of blood T cells in healthy people across ages. For the second PCR, which ran for about 6 to 11 cycles, a sample-barcoded 5' primer and a J-beta primer mix were used. TCRdb reprocessed the 5' RACE reads with MiXCR, giving one entry per CDR3 protein. There are roughly 730,000 distinct CDR3 sequences in the sample; approximately 60% occur only once, and 20% to 30% lies in the top ten. The sequencing sample was made of blood. Every receptor here comes from a man in his forties in good health.

The chain joins TRBV20-1 to TRBJ2-5; 8 bases are a match to TRBD1. From germline, CDR1 is DFQATT and CDR2 SNEGSKA (reference sequence). J lost 0 bases, V lost 0 bases, and 12 bases had no gene match. This CDR3 comprises 18 residues. The CDR3 protein is CSARDWTGQAGYQETQYF. The CDR3 DNA follows: TGCAGTGCTAGAGATTGGACAGGGCAGGCGGGATACCAAGAGACCCAGTACTTC.

In its sample, this clonotype was seen many times. The genes are TRBV27 and TRBJ1-2, with unresolved D. Trimming cost V 3 bases and J 0 bases, with 8 bases left between them. CDR1 is MNHEY, CDR2 SMNVEV, per germline (reference sequence). CDR3 size: 14 residues. The CDR3 region has the DNA TGTGCCAGCAGTTTTTCACCTACTAACTATGGCTACACCTTC. Its protein is CASSFSPTNYGYTF.

The chain joins TRBV4-2 to TRBJ2-1, with TRBD2 as a possible D gene (6 bases). Germline CDR1 reads LGHNA; CDR2 reads YNFKEQ. The CDR3 loop spans 14 amino acids. Trimming shortened V by 1 base and J by 7 bases, and 11 bases separated the two germline ends. The CDR3 sequence is CASSQAGLPNEQFF. CDR3 sequence (DNA): TGTGCCAGCAGCCAAGCGGGACTCCCGAATGAGCAGTTCTTC.

There are a few counts of this clonotype. V and J are TRBV28 and TRBJ2-1; possible D gene TRBD2, 6 bases. The ends were cut back, 2 bases at V and 1 base at J, with 9 bases in the middle. CDR1 MDHEN and CDR2 SYDVKM come from the germline V gene. This CDR3 has 15 residues. For the CDR3, the DNA is TGTGCCAGCAGTTTACGGACTACTTCCTACAATGAGCAGTTCTTC. As protein: CASSLRTTSYNEQFF.

As concerns this clonotype: A read error may produce the germline difference seen at one junction end. The chain employs TRBV28 and TRBJ2-1; TRBD1 matches 8 bases. The CDR3 is 13 amino acids. From germline, CDR1 is MDHEN and CDR2 SYDVKM. The CDR3 coding sequence is TGTGCCAGCATTTTACCCGACAGGGGAAAGCAGTTCTTC. Translation gives CASILPDRGKQFF.

The rearrangement links TRBV28 to TRBJ2-6, with TRBD1 matching over 10 bases. V was clipped by 5 bases and J by 2 bases; unmatched bases: 9. The germline V gene has CDR1 MDHEN and CDR2 SYDVKM. The CDR3 contains 18 residues. The CDR3 DNA sequence: TGTGCCAGCAGTACCGGGACAGGGGAAAGCCCTGGGGCCAACGTCCTGACTTTC. Translating gives CASSTGTGESPGANVLTF.

J is TRBJ2-5 and V is TRBV4-1; tentative D call: TRBD2 (5 bases). The CDR3 loop spans 17 amino acids. Trimming stripped 0 bases from V and 5 bases from J, with 19 bases between. Per germline, CDR1 MGHRA and CDR2 YSYEKL. In DNA, the CDR3 is TGCGCCAGCAGCCAAGATATCGGGAACTCCGTAACGGAGACCCAGTACTTC. It specifies CASSQDIGNSVTETQYF.

The chain carries TRBV5-1 and TRBJ2-3; a weak D match, TRBD1 (5 bases). The CDR3 length is 14 residues. Trimming cost V 7 bases and J 0 bases, with 12 bases left between them. From germline, CDR1 is SGHRS and CDR2 YFSETQ. The CDR3 loop reads CASSGRQSTDTQYF. In DNA, the CDR3 is TGCGCCAGCTCCGGTCGACAGAGCACAGATACGCAGTATTTT.

The chain couples TRBV24-1 to TRBJ2-4; 7 nucleotides agree with TRBD1. The germline V gene has CDR1 KGHDR and CDR2 SFDVKD. The CDR3 is made up of 13 amino acids. J gave up 10 bases and V 2 bases, and 4 bases lay outside the gene matches. CDR3 sequence: CATSDWDREIQYF. As DNA, the CDR3 is TGTGCCACCAGTGATTGGGACAGAGAAATTCAGTACTTC.

The J gene is TRBJ2-5, the V gene TRBV12-3 or TRBV12-4; the D gene is possibly TRBD1 (5 bases). V gave up 3 bases and J gave up 1 base, with 12 bases separating them. This CDR3 comprises 15 residues. In nucleotides, the CDR3 is TGTGCCAGCAGTTTCATAGGGGTTGGCCAAGAGACCCAGTACTTC. Translation gives CASSFIGVGQETQYF.

This clonotype occurred many times. The chain carries TRBV7-9 and TRBJ1-2; no clear D gene. This CDR3 is built from 12 residues. CDR1 and CDR2 (germline): SEHNR, FQNEAQ (reference sequence). Trimming took 1 base from V and 8 from J, leaving 8 bases between them. CDR3 sequence reads: CASSLGGDGYTF. The CDR3 region has the DNA TGTGCCAGCAGCTTAGGGGGAGACGGCTACACCTTC.

The chain is built from TRBV7-9 and TRBJ2-6, with 7 bases fitting TRBD1. CDR1 is SEHNR and CDR2 is FQNEAQ in the germline V gene (reference sequence). The CDR3 has 18 amino acids. The junction had 12 bases not matched to a gene; V was cut back by 5 bases and J by 2 bases. This CDR3 reads CASSPGATGLAGANVLTF. DNA for the CDR3: TGTGCCAGCAGCCCAGGAGCGACAGGGTTGGCTGGGGCCAACGTCCTGACTTTC.

The chain couples TRBV5-1 to TRBJ2-5; 10 bases map to TRBD1. V lost 5 bases, J lost 5 bases, and 15 bases stayed unmatched. The length of the CDR3 is 17 residues. Looked up from germline, CDR1 is SGHRS and CDR2 is YFSETQ. The CDR3, as DNA: TGCGCCAGCAGAGAAACCGACAGGGGGCGACTCCGGGAGACCCAGTACTTC. Its protein product is CASRETDRGRLRETQYF.

CDR3 in DNA: TGTGCCAGCAGTTTATCGATTTTGGCACCCCTCCACTTT. It is translated as CASSLSILAPLHF. The rearrangement joins TRBV27 to TRBJ1-6; no definite D call. Per the germline V gene, CDR1 is MNHEY and CDR2 is SMNVEV (reference sequence). The germline V and J ends were trimmed by 0 bases and 11 bases, with 8 bases remaining between them. CDR3 length: 13 residues.

The chain recombines TRBV3-1 with TRBJ2-7; D call uncertain. The CDR3 is 13 residues long. V shed 6 bases and J shed 4 bases, with 13 bases lying between them. CDR1 and CDR2 from the germline V gene are LGHDT and YNNKEL (reference sequence). For the CDR3, the DNA is TGTGCCAGCAGTCTATTGGACGGATACGAGCAGTACTTC. Translation: CASSLLDGYEQYF.

This chain connects TRBV9 to TRBJ1-1; D is uncertain. The ends were cut back, 0 bases at V and 1 base at J, with 7 bases in the middle. The CDR3 contains 14 residues. Germline CDR1 SGDLS, CDR2 YYNGEE. The CDR3 sequence: CASSVGGPNTEAFF. The CDR3, as DNA: TGTGCCAGCAGCGTAGGAGGTCCGAACACTGAAGCTTTCTTT.

The chain is built from TRBV2 and TRBJ2-7; D is tentatively TRBD1 or TRBD2 (5 bases each). The CDR3 totals 15 residues. The V and J ends lost 6 bases and 7 bases respectively, with 22 bases between them. Germline V gene data show CDR1 as SNHLY and CDR2 as FYNNEI. The CDR3 DNA reads as TGTGCCAGCAGCGAACCATCCCAGGGAGATAATGAGCAGTACTTC. This gives the protein CASSEPSQGDNEQYF.

The chain has TRBV5-1 and TRBJ1-5, with 7 bases identical to TRBD1. J was trimmed by 0 bases and V by 3 bases; bases with no gene match: 3. This CDR3 has 15 residues. Germline V CDR1 and CDR2: SGHRS, YFSETQ. CDR3 bases: TGCGCCAGCAGCTGGGACAGCTATAGCAATCAGCCCCAGCATTTT. Residues: CASSWDSYSNQPQHF.

This clonotype was seen a handful of times. The CDR3 bases are TGTGCCAGCAGCCCGCTTGGTGGTATGTTTCAAGAGACCCAGTACTTC. Protein: CASSPLGGMFQETQYF. This sequence joins TRBV11-3 and TRBJ2-5; D call uncertain. The CDR3 extends over 16 amino acids. V lost 5 bases, J lost 2 bases, and 18 bases lay in between. CDR1 is SGHNT, CDR2 YENEEA, per germline.

The chain links TRBV28 to TRBJ1-2; D is unclear. V was trimmed by 8 bases and J by 3 bases, leaving 10 bases between them. CDR3 length equals 12 residues. The germline V gene has CDR1 MDHEN and CDR2 SYDVKM. CDR3 region: CASVGPHYGYTF. The CDR3 coding sequence is TGTGCCAGCGTAGGGCCCCACTATGGCTACACCTTC.

CDR3 sequence reads: CSGGGNIYNEQYF. In DNA form, the CDR3 reads TGCAGCGGTGGGGGGAATATTTACAATGAGCAGTACTTC. V and J are TRBV29-1 and TRBJ2-1; a possible D gene is TRBD2 (6 bases). The J call could be wrong; TRBJ2-7 is a better fit for the DNA end. In germline, CDR1 is SQVTM, CDR2 ANQGSEA. The CDR3 totals 13 residues.

The genes are TRBV10-3 and TRBJ1-2; TRBD1 aligns across 7 bases. The junction had 5 bases not matched to a gene; V was cut back by 5 bases and J by 5 bases. This CDR3 has 13 residues. The germline V gene encodes CDR1 ENHRY and CDR2 SYGVKD. This CDR3 reads CAISTDREYGYTF. The CDR3, as DNA: TGTGCCATCAGTACCGACAGGGAATATGGCTACACCTTC.

This clonotype has only a few counts. V is TRBV7-9 and J is TRBJ2-5; D is uncertain. Trimming left V 2 bases short and J 2 bases short, with 6 bases between. CDR3 length: 13 residues. The germline gives CDR1 SEHNR, CDR2 FQNEAQ (reference sequence). CDR3 protein: CASSLREQETQYF. The CDR3 nucleotides are TGTGCCAGCAGCTTAAGGGAACAAGAGACCCAGTACTTC.

This chain uses TRBV5-4 with TRBJ2-2; 7 positions agree with TRBD1. The junction had 12 bases not matched to a gene; V was cut back by 5 bases and J by 8 bases. The germline V gene has CDR1 SGHNT and CDR2 YYREEE (reference sequence). The CDR3 extends over 15 amino acids. The CDR3 DNA reads TGTGCCAGCAGTCCCGGGACAGTTAGTATGGGGGAGCTGTTTTTT. Translated, it gives CASSPGTVSMGELFF.

The chain couples TRBV28 to TRBJ2-4; weak D call: TRBD1 (6 bases). The CDR3 sequence is 16 residues long. V lost 5 bases, J lost 4 bases, and 18 bases lay in between. Germline lookup yields CDR1 MDHEN and CDR2 SYDVKM. The CDR3, as DNA: TGTGCCAGCAGTCTAGAAGTTGGCCAGGGGAAAAACATTCAGTACTTC. This encodes CASSLEVGQGKNIQYF.

This chain uses TRBV15 with TRBJ2-7; D possibly corresponds to TRBD2 (6 bases). CDR3 length: 12 residues. Germline V lookup: CDR1 LNHNV, CDR2 YYDKDF (reference sequence). Trimming left V 5 bases short and J 3 bases short, with 8 bases between. CDR3 sequence: CATSGGYYEQYF. The CDR3 DNA reads as TGTGCCACCAGCGGAGGGTACTACGAGCAGTACTTC.